This T cell receptor beta chain was recorded in a study of beta chain features in type 1 diabetes. The overall study: Taken together, all samples contributed approximately 110,000,000 examined sorted cells.

Only a few counts were recorded for this clone. The study reverse transcribed the entire isolated RNA, so it sequenced expressed TCRB transcripts. Generated by immunoSEQ multiplex PCR, the TCRdb table keeps only in-frame clones and is missing some. The sample carries fewer than 550,000 clones, approximately 10% recorded once. V dropped 0 bases and J dropped 7; count of bases not matched to a gene: 14. The CDR3 runs 18 residues. Germline-derived CDR1 and CDR2 are SGDLS and YYNGEE. Sequencing was done on a sample of naive CD4+ T cells from blood. The genes are TRBV9 and TRBJ2-3; 10 positions match TRBD1. The source is a woman younger than 35 in good health. CDR3 in DNA: TGTGCCAGCAGCGTAGAGGTCGCCGAGGACAGGGGGATCAATACGCAGTATTTT. Its protein product is CASSVEVAEDRGINTQYF.